What follows is one TCR beta chain and its context. What it binds is not known. The record originates from a study of OX40 agonist ivuxolimab in advanced cancers. Study background: Dose-escalation patients' cancers were hepatocellular carcinoma, melanoma, renal cell or head and neck cancer. Under the entry rules, prior anti-PD-1, anti-PD-L1 or anti-CTLA-4 therapy was allowed, and approximately 40% had some.

This CDR3 comprises 12 residues. V shed 6 bases and J shed 4 bases, with 9 bases lying between them. Germline V gene sequence: CDR1 SNHLY, CDR2 FYNNEI. Profiling relied on immunoSEQ multiplex PCR, and the TCRdb table lists in-frame clones only, not all of them. The repertoire consists of 75,000 to 100,000 clones, with more than 85% occurring once and the leading ten covering 3% to 4%. The study's findings and limits: Partial responders at 0.1-3.0 mg/kg showed near-lowest clonal expansion. More expanded clones were seen, on average, in CD8+ T cells than in CD4+.

The J gene is TRBJ1-2, the V gene TRBV2; D not certain. This receptor was identified in an adult with an advanced solid tumor such as melanoma, head and neck, liver or kidney cancer. Sequences were derived from CD4+ or CD8+ T cells sorted from blood, sampled in a trial of the OX40 agonist ivuxolimab. CDR3 loop: CASSPASYGYTF. CDR3 nucleotide sequence: TGTGCCAGCAGCCCAGCCTCCTATGGCTACACCTTC.